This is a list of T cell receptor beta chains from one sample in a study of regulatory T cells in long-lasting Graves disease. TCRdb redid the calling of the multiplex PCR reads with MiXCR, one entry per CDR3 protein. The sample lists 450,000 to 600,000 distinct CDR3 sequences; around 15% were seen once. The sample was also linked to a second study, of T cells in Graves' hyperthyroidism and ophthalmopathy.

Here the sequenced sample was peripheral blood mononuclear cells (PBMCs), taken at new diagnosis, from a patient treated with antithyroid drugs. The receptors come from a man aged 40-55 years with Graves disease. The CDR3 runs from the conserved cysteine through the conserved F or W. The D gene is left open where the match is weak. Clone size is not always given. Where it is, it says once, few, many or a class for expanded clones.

cdr3_aa: CASSYSQGYGNTIYF; cdr3_nt: TGTGCCAGCAGTTACTCACAGGGGTACGGAAACACCATATATTTT; clone_size: -; d_call: TRBD1; j_call: TRBJ1-3; v_call: TRBV6-5
cdr3_aa: CASSPSSGRSSGNEQFF; cdr3_nt: TGTGCCAGCAGCCCCTCTTCAGGGCGCTCCTCAGGGAATGAGCAGTTCTTC; clone_size: many; d_call: -; j_call: TRBJ2-1; v_call: TRBV6-1
cdr3_aa: CATGKTNTGELFF; cdr3_nt: TGTGCCACTGGAAAAACGAACACCGGGGAGCTGTTTTTT; clone_size: many; d_call: -; j_call: TRBJ2-2; v_call: TRBV2
cdr3_aa: CASSLGQEGTYEQYF; cdr3_nt: TGCGCCAGCAGCTTGGGACAGGAGGGGACCTACGAGCAGTACTTC; clone_size: -; d_call: -; j_call: TRBJ2-7; v_call: TRBV5-1
cdr3_aa: CSASTIPGYEQYF; cdr3_nt: TGCAGTGCTAGTACAATCCCGGGCTACGAGCAGTACTTC; clone_size: -; d_call: -; j_call: TRBJ2-7; v_call: TRBV20-1
cdr3_aa: CASSYSLPVSGGPMGNEQFF; cdr3_nt: TGTGCCAGCAGTTACTCCCTTCCTGTCTCGGGAGGGCCTATGGGAAATGAGCAGTTCTTC; clone_size: many; d_call: TRBD2; j_call: TRBJ2-1; v_call: TRBV6-5
cdr3_aa: CASSYRTGIYYGYTF; cdr3_nt: TGTGCCAGCAGCTACAGGACAGGGATCTACTATGGCTACACCTTC; clone_size: many; d_call: TRBD1; j_call: TRBJ1-2; v_call: TRBV28
cdr3_aa: CASSFGRETQYF; cdr3_nt: TGTGCCAGCAGTTTCGGACGGGAGACCCAGTACTTC; clone_size: many; d_call: -; j_call: TRBJ2-5; v_call: TRBV6-5
cdr3_aa: CASSLFRANTGELFF; cdr3_nt: TGTGCCAGCAGTTTATTCAGGGCGAACACCGGGGAGCTGTTTTTT; clone_size: many; d_call: -; j_call: TRBJ2-2; v_call: TRBV28
cdr3_aa: CASSLDRNSGANVLTF; cdr3_nt: TGTGCCAGCAGTTTAGACAGGAATTCTGGGGCCAACGTCCTGACTTTC; clone_size: -; d_call: -; j_call: TRBJ2-6; v_call: TRBV12-3/TRBV12-4
cdr3_aa: CASRTSGSLVDEQFF; cdr3_nt: TGCGCCAGCCGGACTAGCGGGAGTTTGGTGGATGAGCAGTTCTTC; clone_size: -; d_call: TRBD2; j_call: TRBJ2-1; v_call: TRBV10-2
cdr3_aa: CASSASQGGRQYF; cdr3_nt: TGTGCCAGCTCCGCCTCCCAGGGGGGACGGCAGTACTTC; clone_size: many; d_call: -; j_call: TRBJ2-7; v_call: TRBV2
cdr3_aa: CASSERATKNYGYTF; cdr3_nt: TGTGCCAGCAGTGAAAGAGCCACAAAAAACTATGGCTACACCTTC; clone_size: many; d_call: -; j_call: TRBJ1-2; v_call: TRBV6-1
cdr3_aa: CASSQDGGGNQPQHF; cdr3_nt: TGTGCCAGCAGCCAAGATGGTGGGGGAAATCAGCCCCAGCATTTT; clone_size: -; d_call: -; j_call: TRBJ1-5; v_call: TRBV4-2
cdr3_aa: CASSLIAGGGFGHNEQFF; cdr3_nt: TGTGCCAGCAGCTTAATCGCCGGAGGGGGATTTGGACACAATGAGCAGTTCTTC; clone_size: many; d_call: -; j_call: TRBJ2-1; v_call: TRBV7-9
cdr3_aa: CVSSRNSGTGVGQPQHF; cdr3_nt: TGTGTCAGCAGCCGAAACTCCGGGACAGGGGTCGGTCAGCCCCAGCATTTT; clone_size: -; d_call: TRBD1; j_call: TRBJ1-5; v_call: TRBV6-1
cdr3_aa: CASSARTGTVTGELFF; cdr3_nt: TGTGCCAGCAGTGCCCGGACAGGGACGGTCACCGGGGAGCTGTTTTTT; clone_size: many; d_call: TRBD1; j_call: TRBJ2-2; v_call: TRBV2
cdr3_aa: CASSSDRSTDTQYF; cdr3_nt: TGTGCCAGCAGTTCTGACAGAAGCACAGATACGCAGTATTTT; clone_size: many; d_call: -; j_call: TRBJ2-3; v_call: TRBV27
cdr3_aa: CASSLARAPTGYTEAFF; cdr3_nt: TGTGCCAGCAGCTTAGCCCGGGCCCCGACAGGGTACACTGAAGCTTTCTTT; clone_size: many; d_call: TRBD1; j_call: TRBJ1-1; v_call: TRBV11-2
cdr3_aa: CASSQGVYYGYTF; cdr3_nt: TGTGCCAGCAGTCAGGGGGTTTACTATGGCTACACCTTC; clone_size: many; d_call: TRBD1; j_call: TRBJ1-2; v_call: TRBV6-1
cdr3_aa: CSVSGTSGRAYYNEQFF; cdr3_nt: TGCAGCGTCTCCGGGACTAGCGGGAGGGCCTACTACAATGAGCAGTTCTTC; clone_size: -; d_call: TRBD2; j_call: TRBJ2-1; v_call: TRBV29-1
cdr3_aa: CASSYSRDGGTEAFF; cdr3_nt: TGTGCCAGCAGTTATTCCCGGGACGGAGGCACTGAAGCTTTCTTT; clone_size: many; d_call: -; j_call: TRBJ1-1; v_call: TRBV6-5
cdr3_aa: CASSLSRTGVGPYEQYF; cdr3_nt: TGTGCCAGCAGTTTATCCAGGACGGGAGTAGGTCCCTACGAGCAGTACTTC; clone_size: many; d_call: -; j_call: TRBJ2-7; v_call: TRBV27
cdr3_aa: CASRNPDVLGYEQYF; cdr3_nt: TGTGCCAGCAGAAACCCTGACGTATTAGGCTACGAGCAGTACTTC; clone_size: many; d_call: -; j_call: TRBJ2-7; v_call: TRBV28
cdr3_aa: CASRATSGRWGGGTEAFF; cdr3_nt: TGTGCCAGCAGAGCGACTAGCGGGAGATGGGGCGGGGGCACTGAAGCTTTCTTT; clone_size: few; d_call: -; j_call: TRBJ1-1; v_call: TRBV2
cdr3_aa: CSASETGNSNQPQHF; cdr3_nt: TGCAGTGCTAGCGAGACAGGGAATAGCAATCAGCCCCAGCATTTT; clone_size: -; d_call: TRBD1; j_call: TRBJ1-5; v_call: TRBV20-1
cdr3_aa: CAIRTGTGGGNEQFF; cdr3_nt: TGTGCCATCAGAACCGGGACAGGGGGGGGCAATGAGCAGTTCTTC; clone_size: once; d_call: TRBD1; j_call: TRBJ2-1; v_call: TRBV10-3
cdr3_aa: CSARDGALRAEAFF; cdr3_nt: TGCAGTGCTAGAGATGGCGCCCTCAGGGCTGAAGCTTTCTTT; clone_size: many; d_call: -; j_call: TRBJ1-1; v_call: TRBV20-1
cdr3_aa: CASSLNRVTDTQYF; cdr3_nt: TGTGCCAGCAGCTTAAACAGGGTTACAGATACGCAGTATTTT; clone_size: many; d_call: -; j_call: TRBJ2-3; v_call: TRBV11-2
cdr3_aa: CASSYGQGTNQPQHF; cdr3_nt: TGTGCCAGCAGTTATGGGCAGGGCACGAATCAGCCCCAGCATTTT; clone_size: many; d_call: -; j_call: TRBJ1-5; v_call: TRBV6-5
cdr3_aa: CASKWGQGSYGYTF; cdr3_nt: TGTGCCAGCAAATGGGGACAGGGATCCTATGGCTACACCTTC; clone_size: many; d_call: TRBD1; j_call: TRBJ1-2; v_call: TRBV28
cdr3_aa: CASSPSLGTEAFF; cdr3_nt: TGTGCCAGCTCACCTTCCCTGGGGACTGAAGCTTTCTTT; clone_size: many; d_call: -; j_call: TRBJ1-1; v_call: TRBV18
cdr3_aa: CASSYSRGGRADTQYF; cdr3_nt: TGTGCCAGCAGTTACTCTAGGGGGGGGCGGGCAGATACGCAGTATTTT; clone_size: many; d_call: -; j_call: TRBJ2-3; v_call: TRBV6-5
cdr3_aa: CASSQDLGGGQPQHF; cdr3_nt: TGTGCCAGCAGCCAAGATCTGGGGGGCGGTCAGCCCCAGCATTTT; clone_size: many; d_call: -; j_call: TRBJ1-5; v_call: TRBV3-1
cdr3_aa: CASRLTGTGGDTQYF; cdr3_nt: TGTGCCAGCAGGCTCACCGGGACAGGAGGAGATACGCAGTATTTT; clone_size: many; d_call: TRBD1; j_call: TRBJ2-3; v_call: TRBV6-1
cdr3_aa: CASSLSGTSGSPGETQYF; cdr3_nt: TGTGCCAGCAGCTTGTCCGGGACTAGCGGGAGCCCAGGGGAGACCCAGTACTTC; clone_size: -; d_call: TRBD2; j_call: TRBJ2-5; v_call: TRBV7-3
cdr3_aa: CASSNGLAGLYNEQFF; cdr3_nt: TGCGCCAGCAGCAACGGACTAGCGGGACTCTACAATGAGCAGTTCTTC; clone_size: many; d_call: TRBD2; j_call: TRBJ2-1; v_call: TRBV5-1
cdr3_aa: CARSRQGHYGHTF; cdr3_nt: TGTGCCAGGTCCCGACAGGGGCACTATGGCCACACCTTC; clone_size: -; d_call: TRBD1; j_call: TRBJ1-2; v_call: TRBV27
cdr3_aa: CASSYSTSGRARDNEQFF; cdr3_nt: TGTGCCAGCAGTTACTCGACTAGCGGGAGGGCCAGGGACAATGAGCAGTTCTTC; clone_size: many; d_call: TRBD2; j_call: TRBJ2-1; v_call: TRBV6-5